This TCR beta chain came from a study of monozygotic twins with inflammatory bowel disease (dated by TCRdb to between 2017 and 2020). For the study in its entirety: The complete study included 30 or so monozygotic twin pairs: 19 IBD-discordant Danish pairs and nine German pairs, of which four were IBD-concordant and five were IBD-discordant. Disease-associated traits were sought mainly through comparisons between IBD patients and their genetically identical healthy co-twins within discordant pairs. Each individual had, on average, about 151 000 unique TCRalpha sequences and 181 000 unique TCRbeta sequences available for analysis. General findings and caveats noted by the study authors: No single strong signal or clonotype linked to IBD turned up in the results, so the idea that one exists was not supported. No difference in repertoire similarity was observed between concordant and discordant twins, possibly owing to limited statistical power. Because patients were on differing immunosuppressive treatments, the repertoires may have picked up extra background noise and inter-individual variability. Fewer clonotypes were shared with other individuals by IBD patients than by healthy twins, most markedly in patients showing signs of disease activity. The analysis was unable to tell different T cell subtypes apart. Measured by the inverse Simpson index, TCRbeta repertoire diversity was lower in IBD patients than in their healthy co-twins.

Library generation was performed with 5' RACE. Each TCR library was prepared from about 4,000 ng of total RNA. For each sample, cDNA synthesis was carried out in eight separate reactions using SMARTScribe reverse transcriptase. Unique molecular identifiers containing a 6-nucleotide sample barcode were introduced through template switching during cDNA synthesis. Two nested PCRs of approximately 16 and 10 cycles amplified the TCRalpha and TCRbeta cDNA, and bead purification followed each PCR. Before amplification, the cDNA was treated with uracil DNA-glycosylase and purified using the QIAquick PCR purification kit. The second PCR added Illumina TruSeq-compatible adapters along with sample-specific barcodes. Library quality and concentration were assessed using TapeStation and Qubit, and approximately 5 ng of each library was pooled. Sequencing of pooled libraries was carried out on an Illumina HiSeq2500 single-index Rapid Run using 2 x 100 bp reads and custom sequencing primers. On the study's bioinformatics: PCR and sequencing errors were corrected by UMI-based consensus assembly using MiGEC version 1.2.6. V(D)J alignment, clonotype assembly and CDR3 extraction were performed with MiXCR version 2.1.1. Gene usage, clonotype sharing and MAIT/NKT TCR abundance were normalised by analysing the top 1000, 10 000 and 20 000 clonotypes per sample. Diversity was computed as the inverse Simpson index with the vegan R package after downsampling to 27 000 UMIs. Statistical testing used paired Mann-Whitney U tests on the discordant twin pairs and applied Benjamini-Hochberg correction for multiple testing. TCRdb reprocessed the reads and provides one entry for every CDR3 protein sequence; no DNA is given. The V and J calls and clone size come from TCRdb's table, not from the authors' own analysis. The data table for this sample lists over 35,000 distinct CDR3 sequences. Roughly 4.8% of the sample comes from the top ten.

Inclusive of the bounding cysteine and phenylalanine, the CDR3 is 16 residues long. The protein alone is recorded here. The germline V gene (reference sequence) gives CDR1 as LNHDA and CDR2 as SQIVND. From each donor, an approximately 2.3 ml peripheral blood sample was drawn into PAXgene tubes and stored at -80 degrees C. Without T cell sorting, total RNA was isolated from whole blood using the PAXgene blood miRNA kit on an automated QIAcube. Peripheral blood from monozygotic twin pairs, either concordant or discordant for inflammatory bowel disease, underwent deep TCRalpha and TCRbeta repertoire profiling that used unique molecular barcoding. For every twin pair, smoking habits were documented, and each individual was categorised as a current, former or never smoker. A remark on this clonotype: Its antigen remains undetermined.

The sample comprised blood. The receptor was isolated from a human donor with ulcerative colitis or Crohn's disease, or a healthy co-twin of an affected twin (not recorded which). The V and J genes are TRBV19 and TRBJ2-1; TCRdb names TRBD2, which stays unverified in the absence of DNA. The CDR3 protein sequence reads: CASSTQAGGPGNEQFF.